These 30 T cell receptor beta chains came from one sample sequenced in a study of T cell responses to AZD1222 COVID-19 vaccine. Clones were read by immunoSEQ multiplex PCR, and TCRdb kept only the in-frame ones, dropping some. The sample holds 90,000 to 150,000 clones, 80% to 95% seen once. The material sequenced was peripheral blood, taken 28 days after the second dose of the MenACWY control vaccine. The source of these receptors is an adult who received the MenACWY meningococcal vaccine as a control.

The genes are TRBV2 and TRBJ1-1; a possible D gene is TRBD1 (6 bases). Germline assignment: CDR1 SNHLY and CDR2 FYNNEI. Trimming pared 6 bases from V and 5 bases from J, leaving 25 bases between. The CDR3 extends over 17 amino acids. The chain's CDR3 is CASSIGMGRGGRTEAFF. CDR3 DNA sequence: TGTGCCAGCAGCATAGGGATGGGACGCGGGGGGCGGACTGAAGCTTTCTTT. Full variable domain (outside the CDR3, taken from reference TRBV2 and TRBJ1-1): EPEVTQTPSHQVTQMGQEVILRCVPISNHLYFYWYRQILGQKVEFLVSFYNNEISEKSEIFDDQFSVERPDGSNFTLKIRSTKLEDSAMYFCASSIGMGRGGRTEAFFGQGTRLTVV.

The rearrangement links TRBV12-3 or TRBV12-4 to TRBJ1-4, with D hard to call. Trimming removed 3 bases at V and 8 bases at J, with 10 bases between. This CDR3 region has 13 residues. For the CDR3, the DNA is TGTGCCAGCAGTTTCGGGTTCGGAGAAAAACTGTTTTTT. As protein: CASSFGFGEKLFF.

The CDR3 DNA sequence: TGTGCCAGCAGCTCAGGGGGCGCGGGGAACACTGAAGCTTTCTTT. This translates into CASSSGGAGNTEAFF. This sequence joins TRBV5-4 and TRBJ1-1; TRBD1 matches at 8 bases. Germline trimming cut 3 bases from V and 1 base from J; bases unmatched to any gene: 5. This CDR3 is built from 15 residues. Germline V CDR1 and CDR2: SGHNT, YYREEE (reference sequence).

The chain couples TRBV5-1 to TRBJ2-3; TRBD2 might be the D (5 bases). The CDR3 is 16 amino acids. Germline CDR1 reads SGHRS; CDR2 reads YFSETQ. The V end was cut by 7 bases, the J end by 0 bases, with 18 bases between. CDR3: CASCSTGYGSTDTQYF. CDR3 sequence (DNA): TGCGCCAGCTGTAGCACGGGGTACGGAAGCACAGATACGCAGTATTTT.

This sequence joins TRBV30 and TRBJ2-3; D uncertain. Germline V lookup: CDR1 GTSNPN, CDR2 SVGIG (reference sequence). This CDR3 contains 13 residues. V gave up 2 bases and J gave up 2 bases, with 8 bases separating them. The CDR3 here is CAWSSTATDTQYF. For the CDR3, the DNA is TGTGCCTGGAGTTCAACGGCCACAGATACGCAGTATTTT.

The chain couples TRBV19 to TRBJ2-1; unclear D gene. CDR1 is LNHDA, CDR2 SQIVND, per germline (reference sequence). V lost 8 bases and J lost 4, with 12 bases in between. This CDR3 spans 13 amino acids. CDR3 protein: CASLSALYNEQFF. The CDR3 DNA is TGTGCCAGTTTAAGTGCCCTTTACAATGAGCAGTTCTTC.

V and J are TRBV18 and TRBJ2-1, with no clear D. The CDR3 has 14 amino acids. With 0 bases removed from V and 8 bases from J, the gap between germline ends came to 11 bases. Germline loops: CDR1 KGHSH, CDR2 LQKENI. The CDR3 sequence: CASSPPSSIHEQFF. The CDR3 DNA follows: TGTGCCAGCTCACCACCGAGTAGTATCCATGAGCAGTTCTTC.

V usage is TRBV5-1 and J usage is TRBJ1-1; 7 bases are shared with TRBD1. V was clipped by 4 bases and J by 0 bases; unmatched bases: 3. CDR1 and CDR2 (germline): SGHRS, YFSETQ. The CDR3 sequence is 14 residues long. The CDR3 DNA reads TGCGCCAGCAGCCCGACAGGGATGAACACTGAAGCTTTCTTT. It yields the protein CASSPTGMNTEAFF.

This clone was detected once. The rearrangement joins TRBV7-9 to TRBJ1-4; D perhaps matches TRBD1 (5 bases). V was cut by 1 base and J by 3 bases, with 21 bases left in between. This CDR3 contains 19 residues. Germline-derived CDR1 and CDR2 are SEHNR and FQNEAQ (reference sequence). The DNA for the CDR3 is TGTGCCAGCAGCTTAGGAGCCCGGGACCCCGAGTGGCCTAATGAAAAACTGTTTTTT. Protein: CASSLGARDPEWPNEKLFF.

This chain uses TRBV4-2 with TRBJ1-6; 8 bases align to TRBD1. The CDR3 runs 16 residues. Germline V gene data show CDR1 as LGHNA and CDR2 as YNFKEQ. Losses at the gene ends were 1 base for V and 9 bases for J; bases not matched to a gene: 8. The CDR3 region has the DNA TGTGCCAGCAGCCAAGCCTCGGACAGGGCGGGTTCACCCCTCCACTTT. It translates to CASSQASDRAGSPLHF.

This clone has more than one count but fewer than ten. This sample also contains other DNA sequences that code for the same CDR3. The chain couples TRBV7-8 to TRBJ2-7; TRBD2 aligns across 8 bases. After removal of 2 bases from V and 1 base from J, the junction contained 10 bases not matched to a gene. Germline lookup yields CDR1 SGHVS and CDR2 FQNEAQ. The CDR3 has 17 residues. The CDR3 DNA is TGTGCCAGCAGCTTATTCGGGTCGGGGGGGGTGTCCTACGAGCAGTACGTC. Residues: CASSLFGSGGVSYEQYV.

This clone was recorded once. This chain uses TRBV7-3 with TRBJ1-1; no definite D call. The V end was cut by 2 bases, the J end by 1 base, with 11 bases between. The germline V gene encodes CDR1 SGHTA and CDR2 FQGTGA. The CDR3 has 15 amino acids. The CDR3 loop reads CASSLFGGRNTEAFF. CDR3 nucleotide sequence: TGTGCCAGCAGCTTATTTGGAGGGAGGAACACTGAAGCTTTCTTT.

V and J are TRBV5-1 and TRBJ1-5, with 9 bases identical to TRBD1. Germline V lookup: CDR1 SGHRS, CDR2 YFSETQ. This CDR3 has 15 residues. V was clipped by 5 bases and J by 3 bases; unmatched bases: 6. The DNA for the CDR3 is TGCGCCAGCAGGTCAGGGACAGGGAACAATCAGCCCCAGCATTTT. Translated, it gives CASRSGTGNNQPQHF.

The chain links TRBV28 to TRBJ1-2, with 9 bases matching TRBD1. Unmatched junction bases numbered 7, after V lost 5 bases and J lost 3 bases. CDR1 and CDR2 from the germline V gene are MDHEN and SYDVKM. The CDR3 has 15 amino acids. This chain's CDR3 is CASSTQGAFDYGYTF. The CDR3, as DNA: TGTGCCAGCAGTACACAGGGGGCTTTCGACTATGGCTACACCTTC.

V is TRBV6-6 and J is TRBJ1-5, with 10 positions matching TRBD1. CDR1 and CDR2 from the germline V gene are MNHNY and SVGAGI (reference sequence). There are 16 residues in the CDR3. The V and J ends lost 7 bases and 5 bases, in that order; junction bases with no gene match: 11. The CDR3 DNA follows: TGTGCCAGCACCAACGAAGGACAGGGGGTATATCAGCCCCAGCATTTT. Encoded protein: CASTNEGQGVYQPQHF.

The chain combines TRBV12-3 or TRBV12-4 with TRBJ1-3; D uncertain. The CDR3 contains 13 residues. The V and J ends lost 5 bases and 9 bases respectively, with 14 bases between them. The CDR3 is CASSQFYKATIYF. The CDR3 region has the DNA TGTGCCAGCAGTCAATTCTATAAGGCCACCATATATTTT.

V usage is TRBV9 and J usage is TRBJ1-6, with 7 bases identical to TRBD1. CDR3 length equals 14 residues. The V segment lost 4 bases and the J segment 8 bases; nucleotides outside the gene matches: 6. Germline-derived CDR1 and CDR2 are SGDLS and YYNGEE. The DNA of the CDR3 is TGTGCCAGCAGCCCCAGGACAGGTTATTCACCCCTCCACTTT. Translating it yields CASSPRTGYSPLHF.

V usage is TRBV14 and J usage is TRBJ2-5; TRBD2 is a possible D gene (5 bases). There are 15 residues in the CDR3. Germline V CDR1 and CDR2: SGHDN, FVKESK. The germline V and J ends were trimmed by 5 bases and 1 base, with 14 bases remaining between them. In DNA form, the CDR3 reads TGTGCCAGCAGCTACCGGACGGGGATCCAAGAGACCCAGTACTTC. Protein sequence: CASSYRTGIQETQYF.

The chain uses TRBV7-9 and TRBJ1-2; D gene ambiguous. Germline CDR1 is SEHNR and CDR2 is FQNEAQ (reference sequence). This CDR3 is built from 12 residues. V lost 8 bases and J 0 bases, leaving 7 bases between the germline ends. CDR3 in DNA: TGTGCCAGCTTCGGGGCTAACTATGGCTACACCTTC. Amino acid sequence: CASFGANYGYTF.

This chain uses TRBV10-1 with TRBJ1-2; 8 nucleotides agree with TRBD1. CDR1 and CDR2 from the germline V gene are WNHNN and SYGVQD (reference sequence). The CDR3 covers 15 residues. J was trimmed by 8 bases and V by 0 bases; bases with no gene match: 8. CDR3 DNA sequence: TGCGCCAGCAGTGAGTCCAAGACAGGGGCGGGCGGCTACACCTTC. This sequence encodes CASSESKTGAGGYTF.

The chain couples TRBV5-6 to TRBJ1-4; 8 bases align to TRBD1. Trimming at V came to 1 base and at J to 13 bases, leaving 6 bases not matched to a gene. Germline assignment: CDR1 SGHDT and CDR2 YYEEEE. The CDR3 is made up of 13 amino acids. CDR3 loop: CASSLQGAKSLFF. The CDR3, as DNA: TGTGCCAGCAGCTTGCAGGGGGCCAAGTCACTGTTTTTT.

This clone is a singleton in its sample. The CDR3 DNA is TGTGCCAGCAGTTCGGGACTAGCGAGCTCCTACAATGAGCAGTTCTTC. Translating gives CASSSGLASSYNEQFF. The chain couples TRBV6-5 to TRBJ2-1; 10 bases line up with TRBD2. Germline CDR1 is MNHEY and CDR2 is SVGAGI. The trim removed 4 bases at V and 0 bases at J, leaving 3 bases unmatched. There are 16 residues in the CDR3.

J is TRBJ1-2 and V is TRBV11-2; tentative D call: TRBD1 (6 bases). Trimming shortened V by 3 bases and J by 8 bases, and 13 bases separated the two germline ends. Germline V CDR1 and CDR2: SGHAT, FQNNGV. There are 13 residues in the CDR3. CDR3 nucleotides: TGTGCCAGCAGCTTCCCAGGGGCTGGAGGCTACACCTTC. This sequence encodes CASSFPGAGGYTF.

The V gene is TRBV19, the J gene TRBJ1-1, with a possible D match to TRBD1 (6 bases). The CDR3 is 13 amino acids. CDR1 LNHDA and CDR2 SQIVND come from the germline V gene (reference sequence). V was shortened by 9 bases and J by 3 bases, with 14 bases between the two germline ends. CDR3 sequence reads: CASQIRGDTEAFF. CDR3 in DNA: TGTGCCAGCCAGATCAGGGGTGACACTGAAGCTTTCTTT.

The V call is TRBV4-2, the J call TRBJ2-3, with 8 bases that match TRBD2. The CDR3 length is 15 residues. In germline, CDR1 is LGHNA, CDR2 YNFKEQ. Losses at the gene ends were 4 bases for V and 4 bases for J; bases not matched to a gene: 7. CDR3 protein: CASSRPWTSPDTQYF. The CDR3, as DNA: TGTGCCAGCAGCCGACCCTGGACTAGCCCAGATACGCAGTATTTT.

This clone was observed many times. J is TRBJ1-2 and V is TRBV19; 9 bases map to TRBD1. The CDR3 is 15 amino acids. Per the germline V gene, CDR1 is LNHDA and CDR2 is SQIVND (reference sequence). V shed 3 bases, J shed 9 bases, and the junction held 11 bases outside the gene matches. CDR3 residues: CASSITGTGPIRYTF. CDR3 nucleotide sequence: TGTGCCAGTAGTATCACGGGGACAGGGCCGATTCGCTACACCTTC. Drawing the rest from reference TRBV19 and TRBJ1-2, the complete variable domain is DGGITQSPKYLFRKEGQNVTLSCEQNLNHDAMYWYRQDPGQGLRLIYYSQIVNDFQKGDIAEGYSVSREKKESFPLTVTSAQKNPTAFYLCASSITGTGPIRYTFGSGTRLTVV.

CDR3 bases: TGTGCCAGCAGCGGGGGACCCTCCTATAATTCACCCCTCCACTTT. Its translation is CASSGGPSYNSPLHF. The rearrangement uses TRBV5-4 and TRBJ1-6, with D maybe TRBD1 (5 bases). The CDR3 contains 15 residues. Germline CDR1 reads SGHNT; CDR2 reads YYREEE (reference sequence). V was cut by 4 bases and J by 0 bases, with 8 bases left in between.

The chain couples TRBV28 to TRBJ1-2, with no clear D. V lost 6 bases and J lost 7, with 6 bases in between. CDR3 length: 10 amino acids. The germline CDR1 and CDR2 sequences are MDHEN and SYDVKM. The CDR3 sequence is CASRGIGYTF. The CDR3 coding sequence is TGTGCCAGCAGGGGCATTGGCTACACCTTC.

The rearrangement uses TRBV15 and TRBJ1-4; tentatively, D is TRBD1 (5 bases). V lost 3 bases and J 5 bases, leaving 10 bases between the germline ends. Germline CDR1 reads LNHNV; CDR2 reads YYDKDF (reference sequence). This CDR3 contains 14 residues. The CDR3 nucleotides are TGTGCCACCAGCAGGGCTGGGGGGAATGAAAAACTGTTTTTT. Translating it yields CATSRAGGNEKLFF.

This chain joins TRBV7-9 and TRBJ1-1, with a tentative D call TRBD1 (5 bases). The CDR3 spans 17 residues. V gave up 3 bases and J gave up 0 bases, with 17 bases separating them. CDR1 SEHNR and CDR2 FQNEAQ come from the germline V gene (reference sequence). In DNA, the CDR3 is TGTGCCAGCAGCTTTGTGGGAAGTCAACAGGTGAACACTGAAGCTTTCTTT. As protein: CASSFVGSQQVNTEAFF.